The rows below give T cell receptor beta chains drawn from one sample of a study of graft-versus-host responses after intestinal transplantation. TCRdb's table, derived via immunoSEQ multiplex PCR, lists solely in-frame clones and lacks some. This table has about 37,000 clones, 87% appearing once. This sample comprised ileum tissue, obtained 200 to 210 days after intestinal transplant. Every receptor here comes from a human patient who received an intestinal transplant, so some T cells may come from the graft donor. Each CDR3 is given without its conserved first and last residue. Size is stated for part of the rows, as once, few or many counts, or as a class when the clone is expanded.

v_call clone_size cdr3_aa
TRBV5-1 - ASSLEGTGISYEQY
TRBV29-1 - SVTSGETGELF
TRBV6-4 - ASSVAGGENEQF
TRBV30 - AWSVWLRSSYNEQF
TRBV28 - ASSSPGIYGYT
TRBV18 - ASSPAPPNTIY
TRBV6-6 - ASSYTQDTGELF
TRBV27 once ASSSGVLGTEAF
TRBV5-1 - ASSSGLAGSTDTQY
TRBV7-9 - ASSSTWTLGETQY
TRBV5-1 once ASRGQVEAF
TRBV28 - ASSFPEGGGNNEQF
TRBV11-2 - ASSQERQETQY
TRBV6-5 once ASSYSSGGIPYEQY
TRBV20-1 - SARSVGKAF
TRBV27 - ASSLMGRSYNEQF
TRBV6-5 - ASSYDVGPNYGYT
TRBV7-3 - ASSPGRGGYEQY
TRBV5-4 - ASSLDLGDEQF
TRBV5-4 - ASSLGGKGDGYT